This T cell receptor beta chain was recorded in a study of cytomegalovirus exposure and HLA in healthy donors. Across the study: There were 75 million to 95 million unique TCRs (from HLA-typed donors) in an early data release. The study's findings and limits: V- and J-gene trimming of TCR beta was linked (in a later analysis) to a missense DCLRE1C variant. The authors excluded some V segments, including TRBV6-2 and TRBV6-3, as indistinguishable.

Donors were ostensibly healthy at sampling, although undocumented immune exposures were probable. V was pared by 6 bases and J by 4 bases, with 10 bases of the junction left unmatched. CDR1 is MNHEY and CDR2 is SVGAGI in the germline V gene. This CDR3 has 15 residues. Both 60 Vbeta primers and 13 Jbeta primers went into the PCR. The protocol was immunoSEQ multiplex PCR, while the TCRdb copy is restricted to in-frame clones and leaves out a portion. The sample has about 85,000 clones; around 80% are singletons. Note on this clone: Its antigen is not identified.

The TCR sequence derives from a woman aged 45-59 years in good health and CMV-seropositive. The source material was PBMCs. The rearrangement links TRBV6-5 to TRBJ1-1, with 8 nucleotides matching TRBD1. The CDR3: CASSHRGVQGTEAFF. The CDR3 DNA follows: TGTGCCAGCAGCCACAGGGGGGTCCAAGGCACTGAAGCTTTCTTT.